This T cell receptor beta chain was profiled in a study of CXCR3-negative and CXCR3-positive naive CD8 T cells (dated by TCRdb to about 2019). Regarding the complete study: In total, about 135 million TRB reads were obtained, corresponding to roughly 1.5 +/- 0.3 million reads per library. The diversity and physicochemical repertoire analyses included some 11 donors pooled from two independent experiments. The TRBV-TRBJ cluster analysis covered naive subsets from several donors and memory cells from 3 donors. The paper as a whole reports these results and caveats: Freshly isolated PBMCs were used for most assays because CXCR3 expression went down partially after cryopreservation. Compared with CXCR3-negative naive cells, CXCR3-positive naive cells had TRB CDR3s with higher hydrophobicity (lower Kidera factor 4), lower energy, and higher strength and volume indices. Naive CXCR3-negative and CXCR3-positive cells from the same donor showed similar TRBV-TRBJ usage, whereas memory cells showed distinct patterns. Surface CD5, linked to self-reactivity in mice, was comparable between naive subsets; TCR interaction strength was therefore also inferred from TRB CDR3 physicochemical properties. Both naive subsets had comparably high repertoire diversity, while memory CD8+ T cells had much lower repertoire diversity.

A word on this clonotype: The target of this receptor is not known.

For every CD8+ T cell subset, fewer than 350,000 cells were flow-sorted straight into RLT lysis buffer, and each subset was sorted in triplicate. To exclude memory contaminants, naive CD8+ T cells were stringently defined as CD45RO-CCR7+CD27+CD95-. Standard density gradient centrifugation was used to isolate peripheral blood mononuclear cells from buffy coats. A FACSAria III was used to flow-sort naive CD8+ T cells into CXCR3-negative and CXCR3-positive populations. An RNeasy Mini Kit was used to extract total RNA from the sorted cells. TCRdb shows the sequencer as NextSeq 550. The Human TCR Profiling Kit (MiLaboratory) was used to make UMI-labeled 5' RACE TRB cDNA libraries. The full amount of extracted RNA was used for cDNA synthesis, and the full amount of resulting cDNA was used for PCR amplification. Libraries were prepared in parallel with an identical number of PCR cycles. Processing in the source paper ran as follows. With a requirement of at least two reads per UMI, MIGEC and MiXCR extracted about 50,000 +/- 10,000 unique UMI-labeled TRB cDNA molecules per library. On average, approximately 40,000 +/- 10,000 functional in-frame TRB CDR3 nucleotide clonotypes lacking stop codons were found per library. After downsampling to 5000 UMI-labeled TRB molecules per sample, diversity metrics such as normalized Shannon-Wiener and Chao1 were calculated in VDJtools. VDJtools computed clonotype-size-weighted physicochemical properties of the central five CDR3 residues: interaction energy, strength, volume and Kidera factor 4. With the reads reprocessed by TCRdb, a single entry stands for each CDR3 protein sequence and no DNA is reported. TCRdb, rather than the study authors, made the V and J calls. The sample's clone listing holds 110,000 or so distinct CDR3 sequences. Approximately 0.36% of the sample belongs to the ten largest clones.

From its cysteine to its phenylalanine, the CDR3 spans 15 amino acids. DNA is not on record. CDR1 and CDR2 were assigned from the germline V gene as MNHEY and SVGAGI. This clonotype was obtained from a human donor in good health. Some clones in this sample may be carry-over from other donors' samples. Sequencing input: naive CXCR3+ CD8+ T cells from blood. The cell subset or site label of this sample denotes: CD45RO-CCR7+CD27+CD95- naive CD8+ T cells expressing CXCR3 (TNR3+). The chain joins TRBV6-5 to TRBJ2-5; TCRdb's assignment of TRBD1 cannot be checked, as there is no DNA. The CDR3 region reads CASRPHDRVQETQYF.